These 8 T cell receptor beta chains were all obtained from the same sample, sequenced in a study of graft-versus-host responses after intestinal transplantation. The repertoire was sequenced with immunoSEQ multiplex PCR; TCRdb's copy has only in-frame clones and lacks some. The sample shows some 15,000 clones, 65% to 70% of them seen only once. Intraepithelial and lamina propria lymphocytes were isolated from graft specimens. This material consisted of ileum tissue, taken almost 700 days after intestinal transplantation. These receptors came from a human patient who received an intestinal transplant, so some T cells may come from the graft donor.

This rearrangement joins TRBV5-1 to TRBJ2-5, with a tentative D call TRBD2 (6 bases). The CDR3 has 14 residues. Germline V gene data show CDR1 as SGHRS and CDR2 as YFSETQ. Trimming stripped 1 base from V and 2 bases from J, with 9 bases between. The chain's CDR3 is CASSLTSQQETQYF. CDR3 coding DNA: TGCGCCAGCAGCTTGACTAGCCAACAAGAGACCCAGTACTTC.

V and J are TRBV6-5 and TRBJ2-4; 8 nucleotides match TRBD2. The trim removed 6 bases at V and 4 bases at J, leaving 5 bases unmatched. CDR3 length: 14 amino acids. CDR1 and CDR2 (germline): MNHEY, SVGAGI. This chain's CDR3 is CASSTPGGKNIQYF. The CDR3 DNA reads TGTGCCAGCAGCACACCGGGGGGGAAAAACATTCAGTACTTC.

V and J are TRBV10-3 and TRBJ1-5; 9 positions agree with TRBD1. Trimming took 10 bases from V and 5 from J; bases not matched to a gene: 6. This CDR3 contains 13 residues. Germline V CDR1 and CDR2: ENHRY, SYGVKD. The chain's CDR3 is CATRTGEYQPQHF. CDR3 nucleotide sequence: TGTGCCACCCGGACAGGGGAATATCAGCCCCAGCATTTT.

The CDR3 nucleotides are TGTGCCAGCAGTGACTCGGGGCTCCAGGGGTTAATTGGCTACACCTTC. This codes for CASSDSGLQGLIGYTF. This sequence joins TRBV6-4 and TRBJ1-2; TRBD1 might be the D (6 bases). Germline V gene lookup returns CDR1 MRHNA and CDR2 SNTAGT. The V and J ends lost 0 bases and 7 bases respectively, with 18 bases between them. The CDR3 has 16 residues.

V and J are TRBV29-1 and TRBJ1-2; D remains ambiguous. In germline, CDR1 is SQVTM, CDR2 ANQGSEA. Deletions cut 7 bases from V and 7 bases from J, with 22 bases between. This CDR3 comprises 14 residues. The chain's CDR3 is CSAAGRGQVSGYTF. The CDR3 nucleotides read TGCAGCGCAGCCGGGAGAGGTCAGGTGTCTGGCTACACCTTC.

The chain links TRBV4-3 to TRBJ2-3, with D maybe TRBD1 (5 bases). V dropped 4 bases and J dropped 2 bases, with 10 bases sitting between them. CDR3 size: 14 residues. The germline V gene encodes CDR1 LGHNA and CDR2 YSLEER. The CDR3 coding sequence is TGCGCCAGCAGCCCCACAGGACCCACAGATACGCAGTATTTT. Its protein product is CASSPTGPTDTQYF.

This clone was counted only a few times. This chain joins TRBV7-2 and TRBJ1-2; 9 bases map to TRBD1. The V segment lost 2 bases and the J segment 4 bases; nucleotides outside the gene matches: 8. This CDR3 is 16 amino acids long. Germline V gene lookup returns CDR1 SGHTA and CDR2 FQGNSA. CDR3 nucleotides: TGTGCCAGCAGCTTACGAATGGGACAGGGCAGCTATGGCTACACCTTC. Encoded protein: CASSLRMGQGSYGYTF. The full variable domain, in which reference TRBV7-2 and TRBJ1-2 provide the parts outside the CDR3, is GAGVSQSPSNKVTEKGKDVELRCDPISGHTALYWYRQSLGQGLEFLIYFQGNSAPDKSGLPSDRFSAERTGGSVSTLTIQRTQQEDSAVYLCASSLRMGQGSYGYTFGSGTRLTVV.

The sample holds a few counts of this clone. This rearrangement joins TRBV19 to TRBJ2-6, with 7 bases that match TRBD1. The trim removed 5 bases at V and 0 bases at J, leaving 7 bases unmatched. The CDR3 covers 17 residues. Germline CDR1 is LNHDA and CDR2 is SQIVND (reference sequence). The CDR3 here is CASSLGTALSGANVLTF. CDR3 nucleotide sequence: TGTGCCAGTAGTCTCGGGACAGCACTCTCTGGGGCCAACGTCCTGACTTTC.